This TCR beta chain originates from a study of cytomegalovirus exposure and HLA in healthy donors. Notes on the study in general: There was a cluster of highly shared sequence variants that was likely a sequencing artifact. In vitro data verified a few CMV-associated chains as specific for CMV antigens. Later on, a genetic analysis was performed. It linked a missense variant in DCLRE1C with V- and J-gene trimming of TCR beta. In an earlier analysis, productive rearrangement rates for most beta V segments clustered near 87% or 30%.

On this clone: Its antigen is not identified.

Germline values: CDR1 LNHDA, CDR2 SQIVND (reference sequence). This CDR3 has 14 residues. The trim removed 6 bases at V and 10 bases at J, leaving 7 bases unmatched. Use of 60 Vbeta and 13 Jbeta primers characterized the PCR. Sequencing used immunoSEQ multiplex PCR; TCRdb keeps in-frame clones, though not all of them. The sample includes some 190,000 clones, about 77% seen only once; the top ten take approximately 2.6%. The sample taken for sequencing was PBMCs. The origin of this receptor is a female donor in good health and CMV-seronegative. This chain joins TRBV19 and TRBJ1-6, with 9 bases that match TRBD1. In DNA, the CDR3 is TGTGCCAGTAGACCCGGGACAGGGACATCACCCCTCCACTTT. It translates to CASRPGTGTSPLHF.